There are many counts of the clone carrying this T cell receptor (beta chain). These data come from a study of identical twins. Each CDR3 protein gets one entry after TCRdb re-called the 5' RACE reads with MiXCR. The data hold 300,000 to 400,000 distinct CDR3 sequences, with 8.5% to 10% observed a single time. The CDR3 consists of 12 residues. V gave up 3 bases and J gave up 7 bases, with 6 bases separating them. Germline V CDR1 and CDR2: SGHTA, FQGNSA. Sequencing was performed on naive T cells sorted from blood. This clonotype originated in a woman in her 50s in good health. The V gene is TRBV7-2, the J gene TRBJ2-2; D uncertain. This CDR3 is CASSFLFGELFF. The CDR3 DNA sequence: TGTGCCAGCAGCTTTCTCTTCGGGGAGCTGTTTTTT.